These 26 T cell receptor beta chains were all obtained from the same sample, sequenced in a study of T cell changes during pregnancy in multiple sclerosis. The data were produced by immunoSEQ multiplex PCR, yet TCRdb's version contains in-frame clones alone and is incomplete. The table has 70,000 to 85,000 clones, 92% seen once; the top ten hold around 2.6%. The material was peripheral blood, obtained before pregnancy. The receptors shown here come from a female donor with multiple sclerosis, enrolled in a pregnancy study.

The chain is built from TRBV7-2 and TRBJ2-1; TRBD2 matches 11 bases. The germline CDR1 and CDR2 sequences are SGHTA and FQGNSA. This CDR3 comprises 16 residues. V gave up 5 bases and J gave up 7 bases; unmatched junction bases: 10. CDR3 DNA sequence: TGTGCCAGCAGCCCAAGTAGCGGGAGGGCCCAAAATGAGCAGTTCTTC. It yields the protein CASSPSSGRAQNEQFF.

CDR3 in amino acids: CAISARSSGTTNEKLFF. The DNA for the CDR3 is TGTGCCATCAGCGCCCGGTCGTCCGGGACAACTAATGAAAAACTGTTTTTT. V usage is TRBV10-3 and J usage is TRBJ1-4; D is unresolved. V lost 6 bases and J 0 bases, leaving 17 bases between the germline ends. The CDR3 loop spans 17 amino acids. The germline gives CDR1 ENHRY, CDR2 SYGVKD.

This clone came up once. The CDR3 sequence: CAISESDEKLFF. The CDR3 DNA follows: TGTGCCATCAGTGAATCGGATGAAAAACTGTTTTTT. This chain connects TRBV10-3 to TRBJ1-4; D gene ambiguous. Germline V lookup: CDR1 ENHRY, CDR2 SYGVKD. This CDR3 spans 12 amino acids. V was pared by 3 bases and J by 6 bases, with 5 bases between.

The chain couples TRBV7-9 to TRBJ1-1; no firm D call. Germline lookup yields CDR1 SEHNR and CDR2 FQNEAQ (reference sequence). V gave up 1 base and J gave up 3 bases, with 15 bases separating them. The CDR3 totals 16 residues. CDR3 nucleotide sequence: TGTGCCAGCAGCTTAGGAGAGGGCAGTCAGGACACTGAAGCTTTCTTT. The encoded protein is CASSLGEGSQDTEAFF.

CDR3 sequence reads: CSVRTTNEKLFF. As DNA, the CDR3 is TGCAGCGTCAGAACAACTAATGAAAAACTGTTTTTT. The chain is built from TRBV29-1 and TRBJ1-4, with unresolved D. With 6 bases removed from V and 0 bases from J, the gap between germline ends came to 5 bases. The CDR3 runs to 12 residues. The germline gives CDR1 SQVTM, CDR2 ANQGSEA.

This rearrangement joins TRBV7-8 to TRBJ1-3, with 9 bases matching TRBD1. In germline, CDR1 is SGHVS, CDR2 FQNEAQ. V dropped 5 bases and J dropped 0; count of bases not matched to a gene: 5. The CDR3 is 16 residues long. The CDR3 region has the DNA TGTGCCAGCAGCCTCCGGGACAGGGACTCTGGAAACACCATATATTTT. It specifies CASSLRDRDSGNTIYF.

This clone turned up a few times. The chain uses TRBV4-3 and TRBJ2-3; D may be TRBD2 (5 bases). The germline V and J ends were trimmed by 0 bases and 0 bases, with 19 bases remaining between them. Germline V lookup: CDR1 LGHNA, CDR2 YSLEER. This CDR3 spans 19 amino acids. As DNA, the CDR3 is TGCGCCAGCAGCCAAGAAACCTCAGCGGAACTCCCCAGCACAGATACGCAGTATTTT. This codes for CASSQETSAELPSTDTQYF.

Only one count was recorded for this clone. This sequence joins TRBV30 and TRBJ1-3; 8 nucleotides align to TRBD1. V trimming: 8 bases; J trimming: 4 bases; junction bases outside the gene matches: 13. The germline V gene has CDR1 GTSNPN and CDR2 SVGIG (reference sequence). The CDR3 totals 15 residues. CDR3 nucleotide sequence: TGTGCCGTGGCTCAAGGACAGGGATTAGGAAACACCATATATTTT. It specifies CAVAQGQGLGNTIYF.

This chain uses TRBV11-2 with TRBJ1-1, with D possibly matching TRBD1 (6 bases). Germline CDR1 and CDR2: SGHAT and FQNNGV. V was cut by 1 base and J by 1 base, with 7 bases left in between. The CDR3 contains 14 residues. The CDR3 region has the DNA TGTGCCAGCAGCTTAGCGGGACAGAACACTGAAGCTTTCTTT. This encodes CASSLAGQNTEAFF.

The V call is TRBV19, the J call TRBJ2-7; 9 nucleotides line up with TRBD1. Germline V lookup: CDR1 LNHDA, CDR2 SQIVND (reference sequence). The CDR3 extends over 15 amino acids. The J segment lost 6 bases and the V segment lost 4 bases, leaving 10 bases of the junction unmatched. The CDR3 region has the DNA TGTGCCAGTAGTAAAAGACAGGGGGACGCCTCCGAGCAGTACTTC. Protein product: CASSKRQGDASEQYF.

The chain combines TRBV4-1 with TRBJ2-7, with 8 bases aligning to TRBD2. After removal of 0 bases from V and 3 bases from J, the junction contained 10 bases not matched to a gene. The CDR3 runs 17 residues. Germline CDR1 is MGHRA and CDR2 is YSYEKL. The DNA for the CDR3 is TGCGCCAGCAGCCAAGATGGAGCGGGAGCCTCTTACTACGAGCAGTACTTC. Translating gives CASSQDGAGASYYEQYF.

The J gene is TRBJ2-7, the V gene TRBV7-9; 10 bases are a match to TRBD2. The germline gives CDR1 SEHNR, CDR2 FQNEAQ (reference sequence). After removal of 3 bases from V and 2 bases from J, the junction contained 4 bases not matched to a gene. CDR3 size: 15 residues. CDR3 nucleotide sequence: TGTGCCAGCAGCTTCCGGACTAGCGGCGCCTACGAGCAGTACTTC. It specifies CASSFRTSGAYEQYF.

CDR3 in DNA: TGTGCCAGCAGTGACCAACTAGCGGATCAGTTCTTC. Its protein is CASSDQLADQFF. The chain carries TRBV2 and TRBJ2-1, with TRBD2 matching 8 bases. There are 12 residues in the CDR3. Germline-derived CDR1 and CDR2 are SNHLY and FYNNEI. J gave up 13 bases and V 3 bases, and 5 bases lay outside the gene matches.

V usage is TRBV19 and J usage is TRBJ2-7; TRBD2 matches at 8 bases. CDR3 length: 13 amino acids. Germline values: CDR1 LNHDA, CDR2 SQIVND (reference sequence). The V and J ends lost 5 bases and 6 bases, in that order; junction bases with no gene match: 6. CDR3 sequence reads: CASSASGSGEQYF. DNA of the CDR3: TGTGCCAGTAGTGCAAGCGGGAGTGGCGAGCAGTACTTC.

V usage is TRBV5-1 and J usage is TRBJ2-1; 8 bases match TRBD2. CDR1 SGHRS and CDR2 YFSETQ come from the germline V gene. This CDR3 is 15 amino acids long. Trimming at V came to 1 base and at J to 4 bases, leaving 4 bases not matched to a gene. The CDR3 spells CASSLITSGYNEQFF. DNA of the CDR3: TGCGCCAGCAGCTTGATTACTAGCGGATACAATGAGCAGTTCTTC.

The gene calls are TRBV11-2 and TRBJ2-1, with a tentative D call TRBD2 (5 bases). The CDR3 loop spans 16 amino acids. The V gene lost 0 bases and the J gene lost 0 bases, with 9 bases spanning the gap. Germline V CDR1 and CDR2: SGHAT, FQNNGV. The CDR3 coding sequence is TGTGCCAGCAGCTTAGATCATGGGAGCTCCTACAATGAGCAGTTCTTC. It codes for CASSLDHGSSYNEQFF.

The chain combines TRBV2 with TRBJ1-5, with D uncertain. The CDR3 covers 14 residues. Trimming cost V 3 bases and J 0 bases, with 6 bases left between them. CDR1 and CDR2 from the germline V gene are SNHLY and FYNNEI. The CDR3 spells CASSDRYSNQPQHF. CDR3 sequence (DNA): TGTGCCAGCAGTGACAGGTATAGCAATCAGCCCCAGCATTTT.

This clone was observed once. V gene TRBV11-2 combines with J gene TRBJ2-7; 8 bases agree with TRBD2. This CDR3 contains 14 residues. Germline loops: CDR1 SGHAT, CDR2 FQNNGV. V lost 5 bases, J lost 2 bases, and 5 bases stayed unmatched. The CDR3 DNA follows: TGTGCCAGCAGCCGGGGACTAGTCACCTACGAGCAGTACTTC. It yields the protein CASSRGLVTYEQYF.

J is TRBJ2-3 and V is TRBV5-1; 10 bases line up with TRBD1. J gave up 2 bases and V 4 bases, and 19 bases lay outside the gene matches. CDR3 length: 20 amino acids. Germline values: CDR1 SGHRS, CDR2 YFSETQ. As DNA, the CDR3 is TGCGCCAGCAGCCGGACCTTTCACCGACAGGGGGCAAGTTACACAGATACGCAGTATTTT. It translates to CASSRTFHRQGASYTDTQYF.

The DNA for the CDR3 is TGTGCCACCAGCAGAGATAGGAGTAGCGGGCTGTACAATGAGCAGTTCTTC. Translation gives CATSRDRSSGLYNEQFF. This sequence joins TRBV15 and TRBJ2-1; 7 bases align to TRBD2. The V gene end was trimmed by 0 bases and the J gene end by 4 bases; junction bases not matched to a gene: 9. Germline lookup yields CDR1 LNHNV and CDR2 YYDKDF (reference sequence). The CDR3 totals 17 residues.

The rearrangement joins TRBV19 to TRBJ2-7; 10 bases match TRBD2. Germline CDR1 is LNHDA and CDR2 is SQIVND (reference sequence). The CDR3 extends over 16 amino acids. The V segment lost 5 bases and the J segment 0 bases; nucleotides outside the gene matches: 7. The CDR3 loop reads CASSPGLAETSYEQYF. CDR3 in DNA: TGTGCCAGTAGTCCCGGACTAGCGGAAACCTCCTACGAGCAGTACTTC.

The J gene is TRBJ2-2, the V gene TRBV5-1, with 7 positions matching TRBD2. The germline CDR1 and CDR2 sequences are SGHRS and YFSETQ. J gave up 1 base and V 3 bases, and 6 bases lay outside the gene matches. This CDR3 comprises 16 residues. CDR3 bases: TGCGCCAGCAGCTCCATCGCGGGGGTGAACACCGGGGAGCTGTTTTTT. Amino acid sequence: CASSSIAGVNTGELFF.

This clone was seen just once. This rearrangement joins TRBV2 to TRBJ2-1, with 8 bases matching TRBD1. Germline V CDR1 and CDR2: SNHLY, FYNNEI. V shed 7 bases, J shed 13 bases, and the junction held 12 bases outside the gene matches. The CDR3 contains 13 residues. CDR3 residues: CASTGRGRSRQFF. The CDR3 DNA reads TGTGCCAGCACAGGCAGGGGGCGATCCCGCCAGTTCTTC.

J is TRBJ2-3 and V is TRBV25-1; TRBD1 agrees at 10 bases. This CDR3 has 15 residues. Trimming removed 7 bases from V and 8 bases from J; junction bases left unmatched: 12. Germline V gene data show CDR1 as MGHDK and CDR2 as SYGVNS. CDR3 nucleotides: TGTGCCAGCACCCAAGGGACAGGGGATTTCGGTACGCAGTATTTT. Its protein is CASTQGTGDFGTQYF.

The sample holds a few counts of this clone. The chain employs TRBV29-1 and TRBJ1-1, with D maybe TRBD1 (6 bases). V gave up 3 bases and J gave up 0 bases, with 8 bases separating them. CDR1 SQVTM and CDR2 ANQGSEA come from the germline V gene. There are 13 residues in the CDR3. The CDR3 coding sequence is TGCAGCGTTGATGACAGGATGAACACTGAAGCTTTCTTT. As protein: CSVDDRMNTEAFF.

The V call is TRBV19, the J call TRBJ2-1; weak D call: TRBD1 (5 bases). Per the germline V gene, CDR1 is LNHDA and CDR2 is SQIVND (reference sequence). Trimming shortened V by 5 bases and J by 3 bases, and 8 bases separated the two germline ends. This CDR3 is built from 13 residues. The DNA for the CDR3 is TGTGCCAGTAGTTCGGACAACTACAATGAGCAGTTCTTC. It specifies CASSSDNYNEQFF.